Presented here are 5 T cell receptor beta chains from one specimen sequenced in a study of blood T cell repertoires in COVID-19. Repertoires were generated with immunoSEQ multiplex PCR, while TCRdb's copy carries only in-frame clones and drops some. The table records about 190,000 clones, about 82% of them present only once. Specimen: PBMCs or T cells enriched from blood (not recorded which). The receptors come from a young woman who had recovered from COVID-19.

The J gene is TRBJ1-1, the V gene TRBV11-1; 8 nucleotides agree with TRBD1. Germline V gives CDR1 SGHAT, CDR2 FQDESV (reference sequence). CDR3 length equals 15 residues. Unmatched junction bases numbered 8, after V lost 1 base and J lost 7 bases. CDR3: CASSLERTGSGEAFF. CDR3 coding DNA: TGTGCCAGCAGCTTAGAGAGGACAGGGTCCGGTGAAGCTTTCTTT.

V usage is TRBV27 and J usage is TRBJ1-1; D is unclear. The V gene lost 2 bases and the J gene lost 12 bases, with 13 bases spanning the gap. Germline V gene data show CDR1 as MNHEY and CDR2 as SMNVEV (reference sequence). CDR3 length: 12 residues. The CDR3 DNA sequence: TGTGCCAGCAGTTTAATAAGACATCAGACTTTCTTT. Translating it yields CASSLIRHQTFF.

The gene calls are TRBV7-9 and TRBJ2-1; D may be TRBD2 (6 bases). There are 16 residues in the CDR3. The ends were cut back, 7 bases at V and 6 bases at J, with 22 bases in the middle. Germline V CDR1 and CDR2: SEHNR, FQNEAQ (reference sequence). The CDR3 DNA sequence: TGTGCCAGCACCCGACTTGGCGGAGGGTCTGGCAATGAGCAGTTCTTC. It is translated as CASTRLGGGSGNEQFF.

V usage is TRBV27 and J usage is TRBJ1-5; no clear D gene. The germline V gene encodes CDR1 MNHEY and CDR2 SMNVEV (reference sequence). The V and J ends lost 4 bases and 2 bases respectively, with 12 bases between them. CDR3 length: 15 amino acids. The CDR3 spells CASSSQHLGNQPQHF. CDR3 DNA sequence: TGTGCCAGCAGTTCACAGCACTTGGGCAATCAGCCCCAGCATTTT.

V is TRBV24-1 and J is TRBJ1-2; D perhaps matches TRBD1 (6 bases). The V gene lost 4 bases and the J gene lost 7 bases, with 21 bases spanning the gap. CDR3 length equals 16 residues. Looked up from germline, CDR1 is KGHDR and CDR2 is SFDVKD. CDR3 sequence: CATSDPPRGRGCGYTF. CDR3 in DNA: TGTGCCACCAGTGACCCCCCCCGGGGCAGGGGCTGTGGCTACACCTTC.